Below are 16 T cell receptor beta chains sequenced from a single sample in a study of molecular identifiers for immune sequencing clone quantification. TCRdb analysed the PCR reads with MiXCR anew, one entry per CDR3 protein. Among some 650,000 distinct CDR3 sequences, about 20% were seen once, and the ten largest hold 0.85%. Sequenced material: naive CD8+ T cells from blood, with Jurkat cell RNA spiked in. Subset defined: FACS-sorted CD8+CD4-CCR7+CD45RA+ naive T cells. These receptors were collected from a human donor in good health. Some libraries in this study had Jurkat cell RNA spiked in.

This clonotype has ten or more counts. The rearrangement uses TRBV5-6 and TRBJ2-7; D is undetermined. Trimming took 4 bases from V and 4 from J, leaving 9 bases between them. The germline V gene encodes CDR1 SGHDT and CDR2 YYEEEE. The CDR3 runs to 12 residues. The CDR3, as DNA: TGTGCCAGCAGCGGGGTCTCATACGAGCAGTACTTC. Translation: CASSGVSYEQYF.

The chain couples TRBV19 to TRBJ2-2; TRBD2 matches at 9 bases. J was trimmed by 7 bases and V by 1 base; bases with no gene match: 4. The CDR3 contains 15 residues. CDR1 is LNHDA, CDR2 SQIVND, per germline (reference sequence). The CDR3 sequence is CASSIGGRAFGELFF. CDR3 DNA: TGTGCCAGTAGTATAGGCGGGAGGGCCTTCGGGGAGCTGTTTTTT.

This clonotype was seen just once. The chain employs TRBV5-1 and TRBJ1-3; the D gene is possibly TRBD1 (6 bases). CDR1 is SGHRS, CDR2 YFSETQ, per germline. The CDR3 contains 16 residues. V was clipped by 6 bases and J by 0 bases, with 16 bases between them. CDR3 nucleotide sequence: TGCGCCAGCACGCGGGACATAGCCTCCTCTGGAAACACCATATATTTT. This codes for CASTRDIASSGNTIYF. Complete variable domain (other parts from reference TRBV5-1 and TRBJ1-3): KAGVTQTPRYLIKTRGQQVTLSCSPISGHRSVSWYQQTPGQGLQFLFEYFSETQRNKGNFPGRFSGRQFSNSRSEMNVSTLELGDSALYLCASTRDIASSGNTIYFGEGSWLTVV.

The genes are TRBV27 and TRBJ1-4; 7 nucleotides agree with TRBD1. The trim removed 3 bases at V and 7 bases at J, leaving 8 bases unmatched. There are 15 residues in the CDR3. The V gene's germline CDR1 is MNHEY and CDR2 SMNVEV (reference sequence). CDR3 sequence: CASSFQAGGGEKLFF. The CDR3 DNA sequence: TGTGCCAGCAGTTTTCAGGCAGGGGGAGGTGAAAAACTGTTTTTT.

This clonotype was recorded at least ten times. The chain links TRBV29-1 to TRBJ2-7; D perhaps matches TRBD2 (5 bases). V lost 4 bases and J 0 bases, leaving 19 bases between the germline ends. The germline CDR1 and CDR2 sequences are SQVTM and ANQGSEA. The CDR3 has 16 amino acids. The CDR3 loop reads CSVVRLARESSYEQYF. The CDR3, as DNA: TGCAGCGTTGTTCGTCTCGCTAGGGAGAGCTCCTACGAGCAGTACTTC.

In this sample, this clonotype turned up many times. The rearrangement joins TRBV7-6 to TRBJ1-6; D is uncertain. Per germline, CDR1 SGHVS and CDR2 FNYEAQ. The length of the CDR3 is 16 residues. V lost 5 bases and J lost 2, with 13 bases in between. The chain's CDR3 is CASSQDGPTYNSPLHF. Here the CDR3 DNA reads TGTGCCAGCAGCCAGGATGGGCCAACCTATAATTCACCCCTCCACTTT.

The chain joins TRBV7-2 to TRBJ1-1; perhaps TRBD1 as D (5 bases). Germline lookup yields CDR1 SGHTA and CDR2 FQGNSA. Trimming cost V 2 bases and J 7 bases, with 17 bases left between them. The CDR3 extends over 15 amino acids. CDR3 residues: CASSLLSGTYSEAFF. CDR3 DNA sequence: TGTGCCAGCAGCTTATTATCGGGGACCTACAGTGAAGCTTTCTTT. Complete variable domain (other parts from reference TRBV7-2 and TRBJ1-1): GAGVSQSPSNKVTEKGKDVELRCDPISGHTALYWYRQSLGQGLEFLIYFQGNSAPDKSGLPSDRFSAERTGGSVSTLTIQRTQQEDSAVYLCASSLLSGTYSEAFFGQGTRLTVV.

This chain links TRBV24-1 with TRBJ2-3; weak D call: TRBD1 (6 bases). Germline CDR1 and CDR2: KGHDR and SFDVKD. The CDR3 contains 15 residues. The germline V and J ends were trimmed by 3 bases and 2 bases, with 11 bases remaining between them. The CDR3 loop reads CATSDPWDNTDTQYF. The DNA for the CDR3 is TGTGCCACCAGTGATCCCTGGGACAACACAGATACGCAGTATTTT.

This clonotype was seen at least ten times. The chain uses TRBV14 and TRBJ1-2; D may be TRBD1 (6 bases). This CDR3 is 16 amino acids long. Per the germline V gene, CDR1 is SGHDN and CDR2 is FVKESK. The germline V and J ends were trimmed by 0 bases and 4 bases, with 15 bases remaining between them. CDR3: CASSQDYLGGIYGYTF. CDR3 DNA: TGTGCCAGCAGCCAAGATTACTTAGGGGGGATCTATGGCTACACCTTC.

J is TRBJ2-1 and V is TRBV5-6, with 8 bases that match TRBD1. Per germline, CDR1 SGHDT and CDR2 YYEEEE. The V and J ends lost 3 bases and 6 bases, in that order; junction bases with no gene match: 8. The CDR3 runs 15 residues. The CDR3 sequence is CASSSLGQGLNEQFF. Here the CDR3 DNA reads TGTGCCAGCAGCTCCCTAGGACAGGGCCTCAATGAGCAGTTCTTC.

The chain links TRBV27 to TRBJ2-7, with D unclear. From germline, CDR1 is MNHEY and CDR2 SMNVEV (reference sequence). This CDR3 region has 13 residues. Trimming cost V 4 bases and J 2 bases, with 9 bases left between them. CDR3 DNA: TGTGCCAGCAGTTCGACGGTAGCCTACGAGCAGTACTTC. It is translated as CASSSTVAYEQYF.

This chain joins TRBV11-2 and TRBJ2-7; D possibly corresponds to TRBD1 (5 bases). Trimming left V 1 base short and J 2 bases short, with 12 bases between. This CDR3 comprises 15 residues. Germline loops: CDR1 SGHAT, CDR2 FQNNGV. CDR3 in amino acids: CASSLATGEAYEQYF. In nucleotides, the CDR3 is TGTGCCAGCAGCTTAGCCACAGGTGAGGCCTACGAGCAGTACTTC.

There are many counts of this clonotype. The V and J genes are TRBV30 and TRBJ2-7; D might be TRBD1 or TRBD2, each matching 5 bases. In germline, CDR1 is GTSNPN, CDR2 SVGIG (reference sequence). Trimming took off 0 bases at V and 6 bases at J, with 12 bases between the two ends. This CDR3 has 13 amino acids. The CDR3 loop reads CAWSVQDSGEQYF. The DNA for the CDR3 is TGTGCCTGGAGTGTACAGGACTCGGGCGAGCAGTACTTC.

This clonotype has at least ten counts. The rearrangement joins TRBV4-1 to TRBJ2-5, with 15 nucleotides matching TRBD2. The CDR3 contains 18 residues. Germline values: CDR1 MGHRA, CDR2 YSYEKL. V dropped 1 base and J dropped 5; count of bases not matched to a gene: 8. The CDR3 reads CASSQAWTSGRAAETQYF. Here the CDR3 DNA reads TGCGCCAGCAGCCAAGCCTGGACTAGCGGGAGGGCCGCGGAGACCCAGTACTTC.

This sequence joins TRBV19 and TRBJ2-7; 10 bases match TRBD1. Germline values: CDR1 LNHDA, CDR2 SQIVND (reference sequence). The junction had 10 bases not matched to a gene; V was cut back by 10 bases and J by 7 bases. This CDR3 has 13 amino acids. The CDR3 DNA follows: TGTGCCACAAGACAGGGGGCTGTTGGTGAGCAGTACTTC. This translates into CATRQGAVGEQYF. The entire variable domain, with the rest obtained from reference TRBV19 and TRBJ2-7, is as follows: DGGITQSPKYLFRKEGQNVTLSCEQNLNHDAMYWYRQDPGQGLRLIYYSQIVNDFQKGDIAEGYSVSREKKESFPLTVTSAQKNPTAFYLCATRQGAVGEQYFGPGTRLTVT.

Concerning this clonotype: With a much larger clone just one base away, this may be a read error. The chain couples TRBV20-1 to TRBJ2-7; 7 bases line up with TRBD2. V shed 4 bases and J 0 bases; nucleotides not matched to a gene: 3. CDR3 size: 13 residues. Looked up from germline, CDR1 is DFQATT and CDR2 is SNEGSKA (reference sequence). As DNA, the CDR3 is TGCAGTGCTACCAGCGGGAACTCCTACGAGCAGTACTTC. Its translation: CSATSGNSYEQYF.